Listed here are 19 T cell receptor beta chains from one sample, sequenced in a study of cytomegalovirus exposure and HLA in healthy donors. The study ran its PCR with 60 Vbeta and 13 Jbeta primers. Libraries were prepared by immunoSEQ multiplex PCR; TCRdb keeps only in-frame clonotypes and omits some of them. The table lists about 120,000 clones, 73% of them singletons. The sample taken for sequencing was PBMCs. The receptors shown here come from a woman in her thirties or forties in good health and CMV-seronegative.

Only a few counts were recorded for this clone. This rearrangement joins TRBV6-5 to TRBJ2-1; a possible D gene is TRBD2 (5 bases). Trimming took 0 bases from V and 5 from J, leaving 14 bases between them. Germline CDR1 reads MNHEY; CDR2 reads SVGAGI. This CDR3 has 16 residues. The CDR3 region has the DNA TGTGCCAGCAGTTACTCGAGCCGGACTCCACACAATGAGCAGTTCTTC. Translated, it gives CASSYSSRTPHNEQFF.

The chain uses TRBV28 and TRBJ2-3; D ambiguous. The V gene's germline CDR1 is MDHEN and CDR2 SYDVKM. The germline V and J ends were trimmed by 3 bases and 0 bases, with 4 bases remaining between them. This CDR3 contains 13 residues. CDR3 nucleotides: TGTGCCAGCAGTTTTCAGAGCACAGATACGCAGTATTTT. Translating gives CASSFQSTDTQYF.

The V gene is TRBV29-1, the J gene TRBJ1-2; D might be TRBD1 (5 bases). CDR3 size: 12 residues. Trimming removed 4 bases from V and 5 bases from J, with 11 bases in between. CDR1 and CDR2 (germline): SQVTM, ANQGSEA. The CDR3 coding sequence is TGCAGCGTTGCTCAGGGAATTTATGGCTACACCTTC. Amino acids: CSVAQGIYGYTF.

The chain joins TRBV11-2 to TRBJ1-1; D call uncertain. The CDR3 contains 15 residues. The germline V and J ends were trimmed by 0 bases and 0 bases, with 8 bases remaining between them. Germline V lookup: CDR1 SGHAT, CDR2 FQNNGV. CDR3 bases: TGTGCCAGCAGCTTAGACAGGCTTATGAACACTGAAGCTTTCTTT. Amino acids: CASSLDRLMNTEAFF.

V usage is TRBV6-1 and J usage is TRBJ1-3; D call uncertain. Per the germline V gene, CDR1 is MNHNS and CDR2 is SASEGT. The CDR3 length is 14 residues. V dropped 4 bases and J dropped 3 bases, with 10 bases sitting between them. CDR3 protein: CASSGHRDGNTIYF. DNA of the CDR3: TGTGCCAGCAGTGGACATCGAGATGGAAACACCATATATTTT.

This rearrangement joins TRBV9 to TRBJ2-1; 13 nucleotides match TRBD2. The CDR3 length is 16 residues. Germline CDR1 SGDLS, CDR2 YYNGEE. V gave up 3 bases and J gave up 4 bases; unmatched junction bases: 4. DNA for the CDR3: TGTGCCAGCAGCGGCGGACTAGCGGGAGCGTACAATGAGCAGTTCTTC. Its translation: CASSGGLAGAYNEQFF.

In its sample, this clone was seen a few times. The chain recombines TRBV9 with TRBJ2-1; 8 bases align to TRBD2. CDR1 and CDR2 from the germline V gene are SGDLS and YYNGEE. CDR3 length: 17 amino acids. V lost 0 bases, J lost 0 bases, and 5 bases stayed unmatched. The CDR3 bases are TGTGCCAGCAGCGTAGCTGCGGCGGGGGGCTCCTACAATGAGCAGTTCTTC. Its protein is CASSVAAAGGSYNEQFF.

The CDR3 sequence: CASRTGDEKLFF. The DNA of the CDR3 is TGTGCCAGTCGAACAGGGGATGAAAAACTGTTTTTT. The rearrangement joins TRBV6-5 to TRBJ1-4, with 7 bases matching TRBD1. This CDR3 spans 12 amino acids. The junction had 4 bases not matched to a gene; V was cut back by 9 bases and J by 6 bases. The V gene's germline CDR1 is MNHEY and CDR2 SVGAGI.

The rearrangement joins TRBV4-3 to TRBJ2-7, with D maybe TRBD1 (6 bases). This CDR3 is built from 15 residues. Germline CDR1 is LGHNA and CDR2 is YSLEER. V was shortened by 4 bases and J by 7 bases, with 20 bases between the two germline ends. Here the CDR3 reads CASSRRQVLGEEQYF. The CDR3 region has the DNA TGCGCCAGCAGCCGCAGACAGGTCTTAGGGGAGGAGCAGTACTTC.

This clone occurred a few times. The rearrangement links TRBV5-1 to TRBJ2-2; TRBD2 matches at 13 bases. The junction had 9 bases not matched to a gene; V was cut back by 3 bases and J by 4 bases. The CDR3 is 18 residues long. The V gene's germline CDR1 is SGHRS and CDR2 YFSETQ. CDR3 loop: CASSWPGTSGAGTGELFF. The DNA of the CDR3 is TGCGCCAGCAGCTGGCCTGGGACTAGCGGGGCCGGCACCGGGGAGCTGTTTTTT. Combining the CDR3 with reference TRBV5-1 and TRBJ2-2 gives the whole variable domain KAGVTQTPRYLIKTRGQQVTLSCSPISGHRSVSWYQQTPGQGLQFLFEYFSETQRNKGNFPGRFSGRQFSNSRSEMNVSTLELGDSALYLCASSWPGTSGAGTGELFFGEGSRLTVL.

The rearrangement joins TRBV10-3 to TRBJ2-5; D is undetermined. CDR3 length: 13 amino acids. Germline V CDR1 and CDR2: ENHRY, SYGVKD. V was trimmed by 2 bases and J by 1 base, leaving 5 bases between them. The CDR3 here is CAISERSQETQYF. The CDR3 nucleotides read TGTGCCATCAGTGAGAGGAGCCAAGAGACCCAGTACTTC.

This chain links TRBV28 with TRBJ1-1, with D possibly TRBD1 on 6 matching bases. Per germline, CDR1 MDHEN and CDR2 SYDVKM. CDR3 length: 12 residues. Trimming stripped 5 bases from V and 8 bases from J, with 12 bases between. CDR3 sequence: CASSLIQGEAFF. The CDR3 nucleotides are TGTGCCAGCAGTCTGATTCAGGGGGAAGCTTTCTTT.

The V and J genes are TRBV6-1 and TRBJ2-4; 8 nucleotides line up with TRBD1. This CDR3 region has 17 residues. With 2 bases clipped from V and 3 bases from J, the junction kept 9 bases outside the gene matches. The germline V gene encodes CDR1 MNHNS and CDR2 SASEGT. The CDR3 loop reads CASSEKGAGGFKNIQYF. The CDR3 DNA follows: TGTGCCAGCAGTGAAAAGGGGGCAGGGGGCTTCAAAAACATTCAGTACTTC.

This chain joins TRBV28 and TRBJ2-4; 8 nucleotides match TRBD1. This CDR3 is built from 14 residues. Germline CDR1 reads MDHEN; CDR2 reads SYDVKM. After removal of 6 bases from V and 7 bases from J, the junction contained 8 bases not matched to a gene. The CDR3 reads CASRAGGARNIQYF. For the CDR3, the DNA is TGTGCCAGCAGGGCAGGGGGCGCAAGGAACATTCAGTACTTC.

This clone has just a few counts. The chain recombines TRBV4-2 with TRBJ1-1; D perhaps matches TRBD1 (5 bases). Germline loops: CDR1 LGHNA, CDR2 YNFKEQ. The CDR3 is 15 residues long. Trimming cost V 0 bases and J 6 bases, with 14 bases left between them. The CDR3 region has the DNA TGTGCCAGCAGCCAAGATTGGGGGGTCGGGGCTGAAGCTTTCTTT. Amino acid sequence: CASSQDWGVGAEAFF.

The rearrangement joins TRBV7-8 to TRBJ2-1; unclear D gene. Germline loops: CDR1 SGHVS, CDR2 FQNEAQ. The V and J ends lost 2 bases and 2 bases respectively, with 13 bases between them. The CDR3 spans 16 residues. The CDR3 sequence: CASSLSPLYPYNEQFF. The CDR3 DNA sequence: TGTGCCAGCAGCTTATCACCTCTCTACCCCTACAATGAGCAGTTCTTC.

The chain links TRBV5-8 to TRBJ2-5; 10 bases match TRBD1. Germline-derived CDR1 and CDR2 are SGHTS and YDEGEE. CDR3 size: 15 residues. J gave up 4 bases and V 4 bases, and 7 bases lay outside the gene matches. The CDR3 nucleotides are TGTGCCAGCAGCCCCGGGACAGGGGTTACAGAGACCCAGTACTTC. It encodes CASSPGTGVTETQYF.

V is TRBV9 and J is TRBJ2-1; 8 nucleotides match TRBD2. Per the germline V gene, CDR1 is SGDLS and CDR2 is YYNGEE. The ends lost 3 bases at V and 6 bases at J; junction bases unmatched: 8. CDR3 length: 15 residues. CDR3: CASSAHRGGPNEQFF. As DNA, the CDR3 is TGTGCCAGCAGCGCCCACCGGGGGGGCCCCAATGAGCAGTTCTTC.

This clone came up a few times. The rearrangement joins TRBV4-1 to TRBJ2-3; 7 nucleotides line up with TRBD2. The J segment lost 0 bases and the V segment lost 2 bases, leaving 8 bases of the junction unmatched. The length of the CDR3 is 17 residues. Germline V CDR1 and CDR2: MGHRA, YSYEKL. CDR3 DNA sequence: TGCGCCAGCAGCCAAAACTGGGCTAGCGGAAGCACAGATACGCAGTATTTT. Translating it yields CASSQNWASGSTDTQYF.